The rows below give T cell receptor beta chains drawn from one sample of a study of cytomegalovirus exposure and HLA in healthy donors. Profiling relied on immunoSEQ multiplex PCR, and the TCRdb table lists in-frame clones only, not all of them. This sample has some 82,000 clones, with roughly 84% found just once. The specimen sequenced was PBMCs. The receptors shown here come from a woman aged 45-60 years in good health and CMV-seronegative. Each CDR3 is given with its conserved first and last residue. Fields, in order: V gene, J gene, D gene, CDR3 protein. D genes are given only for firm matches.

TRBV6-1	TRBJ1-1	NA	CASSETENTEAFF
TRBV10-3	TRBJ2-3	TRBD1	CAIRGTGGTDTQYF
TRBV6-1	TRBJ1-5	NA	CASTYGGFNQPQHF
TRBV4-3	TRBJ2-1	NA	CASSQEGSGWDEQFF
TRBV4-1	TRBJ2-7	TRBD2	CASSLRLAGVMSEQYF
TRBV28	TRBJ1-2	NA	CASSFFGAPRYGYTF
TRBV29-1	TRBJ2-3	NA	CSVGLQEDTQYF
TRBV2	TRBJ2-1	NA	CASSELVYNEQFF
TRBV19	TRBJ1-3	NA	CASSMARAVSGNTIYF
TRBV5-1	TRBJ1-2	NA	CASSPRTVPGYGYTF
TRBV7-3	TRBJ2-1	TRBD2	CASRSLAGHEQFF
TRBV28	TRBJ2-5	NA	CASSPRTASGETQYF
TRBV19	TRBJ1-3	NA	CATTGSGNTIYF
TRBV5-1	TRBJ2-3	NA	CASTGRGNPTDTQYF
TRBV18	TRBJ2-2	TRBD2	CASSVGLAVNTGELFF
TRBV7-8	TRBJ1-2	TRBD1	CASSLVGAGTGDYGYTF
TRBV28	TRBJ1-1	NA	CASSPGSMNTEAFF
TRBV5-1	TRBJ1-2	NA	CASSLEQVNYGYTF
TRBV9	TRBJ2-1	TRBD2	CASSVILGGSGGAPYNEQFF
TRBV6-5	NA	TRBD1	CASSYSRTGGYEQYF
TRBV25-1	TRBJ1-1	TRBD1	CASSEGGNRGTEAFF
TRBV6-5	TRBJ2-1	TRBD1	CASSYSGTGGGNEQFF
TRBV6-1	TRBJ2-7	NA	CAIKDSVRYEQYF
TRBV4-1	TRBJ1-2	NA	CASSPTERANYGYTF
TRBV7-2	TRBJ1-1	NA	CASSLAGVGTEAFF
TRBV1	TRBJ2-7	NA	CTSSHKRSPYEQYF